This TCR beta chain is drawn from a study of radiotherapy plus CTLA-4 blockade in lung cancer. Study context: Patients showed objective responses in 15% to 20% of cases and disease control in 25% to 40%.

The V end lost 5 bases, the J end lost 2 bases, and 15 bases lay between the germline ends. The germline gives CDR1 MNHEY, CDR2 SMNVEV (reference sequence). CDR3 length equals 15 residues. CTLA-4 blockade with ipilimumab, together with focal radiation, was given to patients with chemo-refractory metastatic non-small-cell lung cancer. General study points: Reported findings show early blood T cell clone dynamics, with interferon-beta, best predicted response. Blood saw expansion of tumor-derived TCR clones after radiotherapy plus ipilimumab.

Regarding this clone: Its antigen is currently unknown.

Profiling relied on immunoSEQ multiplex PCR, and the TCRdb table lists in-frame clones only, not all of them. The profile shows about 120,000 clones, 81% of them singletons. The sample in question was peripheral blood, obtained from a patient treated with radiotherapy plus ipilimumab. The receptor comes from a human donor with non-small cell lung cancer that progressed on radiotherapy plus ipilimumab. Some clones in this sample may be carry-over from other donors' samples. The chain carries TRBV27 and TRBJ1-1; D gene unclear. The CDR3 DNA is TGTGCCAGCAGTCCCTGGGGTACGGGAAACACTGAAGCTTTCTTT. Translating it yields CASSPWGTGNTEAFF.